This is a list of T cell receptor beta chains from one sample in a study of shared clonotypes between healthy human individuals. Using immunoSEQ multiplex PCR, the repertoire was profiled, and TCRdb retains in-frame clones only, with some absent. Here the sample spans about 2 million clones, roughly 94% being singletons. The sample was naive CD4+ T cells sorted from blood. These receptors were obtained from a man aged 18 to 30 in good health. CDR3s include the opening cysteine and the closing phenylalanine or tryptophan. Fields, in order: J gene, D gene, V gene, CDR3 DNA, CDR3 protein. The D gene is left open where the match is weak.

TRBJ2-7	TRBD1	TRBV11-3	TGTGCCAGCAGCCCCAATCGCGGGCAATGCGGGACAGGGTTTTACGAGCAGTACTTC	CASSPNRGQCGTGFYEQYF
TRBJ2-1	-	TRBV10-1	TGCGCCAGCAGTGAGAGAGACACGGACAAACAGTTCTTC	CASSERDTDKQFF
TRBJ1-4	-	TRBV5-4	TGTGCCAGCAGCCCCGGGACGGAAAAACTGTTTTTT	CASSPGTEKLFF
TRBJ2-2	-	TRBV5-6	TGTGCCAGCAGCTTGGAGAGAGGATCGGTCCCCGGGGAGCTGTTTTTT	CASSLERGSVPGELFF
TRBJ2-7	-	TRBV12-5	TGTGCTAGTGCCCTGATGACAGGGAGGAACGAGCAGTACTTC	CASALMTGRNEQYF
TRBJ2-2	-	TRBV5-8	TGTGCCAGCAGCTTGGGTTGGAGCAGCAACACCGGGGAGCTGTTTTTT	CASSLGWSSNTGELFF
TRBJ2-3	-	TRBV2	TGTGCCAGCAGACTACTAGGGGGGTCGGATACGCAGTATTTT	CASRLLGGSDTQYF
TRBJ2-7	-	TRBV2	TGTGCCAGCAGGGGAGAAATCTACGAGCAGTACTTC	CASRGEIYEQYF
TRBJ1-6	-	TRBV7-2	TGTGCCAGCAGCGTCATGCAGGGAATCAATTCACCCCTCCACTTT	CASSVMQGINSPLHF
TRBJ1-1	-	TRBV27	TGTGCCAGCAGTTCCGGGACTTTGATGAACACTGAAGCTTTCTTT	CASSSGTLMNTEAFF
TRBJ1-1	TRBD1	TRBV10-3	TGTGCCATCAGTATTGGACAGGGGGCCAACACTGAAGCTTTCTTT	CAISIGQGANTEAFF
TRBJ2-7	TRBD1	TRBV18	TGTGCCAGCTCACGAGCGGGACAGGGGACCTACGAGCAGTACTTC	CASSRAGQGTYEQYF
TRBJ1-2	-	TRBV19	TGTGCCAGTAGTTTGGCCGGGGGTGACTATGGCTACACCTTC	CASSLAGGDYGYTF
TRBJ2-7	TRBD1	TRBV19	TGTGCCAGTAGTATCACCGGGACAGCTAACTCCTACGAGCAGTACTTC	CASSITGTANSYEQYF
TRBJ1-5	-	TRBV6-5	TGTGCCAGCAGTTACTCGGGAGGGGTTAATCAGCCCCAGCATTTT	CASSYSGGVNQPQHF
TRBJ2-7	TRBD1	TRBV29-1	TGCAGCGCTGGACAGGCGCTACCCTACGAGCAGTACTTC	CSAGQALPYEQYF
TRBJ2-7	-	TRBV7-2	TGTGCCAGCAGCACACCAGGGATTAGGACCTACGAGCAGTACTTC	CASSTPGIRTYEQYF